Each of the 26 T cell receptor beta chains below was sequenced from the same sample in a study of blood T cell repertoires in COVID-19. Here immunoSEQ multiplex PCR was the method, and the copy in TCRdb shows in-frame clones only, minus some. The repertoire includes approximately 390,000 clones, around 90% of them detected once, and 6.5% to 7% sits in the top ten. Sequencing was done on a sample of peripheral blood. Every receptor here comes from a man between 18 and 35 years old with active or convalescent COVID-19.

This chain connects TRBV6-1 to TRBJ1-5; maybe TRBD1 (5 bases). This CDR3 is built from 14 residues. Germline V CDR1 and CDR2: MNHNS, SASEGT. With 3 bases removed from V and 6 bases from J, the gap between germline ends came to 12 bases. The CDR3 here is CASSDIKQGQPQHF. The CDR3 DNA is TGTGCCAGCAGTGACATAAAGCAGGGTCAGCCCCAGCATTTT.

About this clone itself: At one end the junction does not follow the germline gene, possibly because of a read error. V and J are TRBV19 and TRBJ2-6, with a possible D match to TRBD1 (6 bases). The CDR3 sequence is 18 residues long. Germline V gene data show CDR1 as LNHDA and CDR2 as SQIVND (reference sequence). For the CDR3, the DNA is TGTGCCAGTAGGGTATCAGGGGACCTTGACTCTGGGGCCAACGTGCTGACTTTC. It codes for CASRVSGDLDSGANVLTF.

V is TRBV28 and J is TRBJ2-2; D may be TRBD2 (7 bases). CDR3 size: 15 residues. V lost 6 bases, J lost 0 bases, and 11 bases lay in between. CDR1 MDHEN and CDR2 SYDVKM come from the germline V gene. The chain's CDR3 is CASRRGGANTGELFF. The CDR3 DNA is TGTGCCAGCAGGAGGGGGGGCGCGAACACCGGGGAGCTGTTTTTT.

The CDR3 here is CASSESQRLQETQYF. The CDR3 bases are TGTGCCAGCAGTGAAAGCCAGCGACTACAAGAGACCCAGTACTTC. This chain joins TRBV6-1 and TRBJ2-5, with D perhaps TRBD2 (5 bases). The V end lost 2 bases, the J end lost 2 bases, and 12 bases lay between the germline ends. Germline lookup yields CDR1 MNHNS and CDR2 SASEGT. The CDR3 length is 15 residues.

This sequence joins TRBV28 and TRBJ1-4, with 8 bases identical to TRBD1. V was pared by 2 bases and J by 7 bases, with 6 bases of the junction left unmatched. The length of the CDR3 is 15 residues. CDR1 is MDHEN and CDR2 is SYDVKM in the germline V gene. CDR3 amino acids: CASSLPGTGFEKLFF. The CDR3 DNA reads TGTGCCAGCAGTTTACCCGGGACAGGATTTGAAAAACTGTTTTTT.

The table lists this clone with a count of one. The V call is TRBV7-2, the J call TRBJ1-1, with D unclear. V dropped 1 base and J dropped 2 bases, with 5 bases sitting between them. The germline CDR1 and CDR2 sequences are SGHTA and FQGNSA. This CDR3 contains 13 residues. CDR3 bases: TGTGCCAGCAGCTTAGATCTAAACACTGAAGCTTTCTTT. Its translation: CASSLDLNTEAFF. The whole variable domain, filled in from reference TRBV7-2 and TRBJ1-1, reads GAGVSQSPSNKVTEKGKDVELRCDPISGHTALYWYRQSLGQGLEFLIYFQGNSAPDKSGLPSDRFSAERTGGSVSTLTIQRTQQEDSAVYLCASSLDLNTEAFFGQGTRLTVV.

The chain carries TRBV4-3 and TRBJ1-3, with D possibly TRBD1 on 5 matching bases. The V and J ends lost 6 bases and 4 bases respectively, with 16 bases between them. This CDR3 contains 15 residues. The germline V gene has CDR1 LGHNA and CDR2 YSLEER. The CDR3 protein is CASRGGLEQGNTIYF. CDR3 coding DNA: TGCGCCAGCAGGGGGGGATTAGAACAGGGAAACACCATATATTTT.

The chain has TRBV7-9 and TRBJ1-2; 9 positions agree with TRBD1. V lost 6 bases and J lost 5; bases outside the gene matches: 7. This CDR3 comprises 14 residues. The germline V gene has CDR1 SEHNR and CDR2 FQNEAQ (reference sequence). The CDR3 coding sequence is TGTGCCAGCAGACGCTCGGGACAGGGTTATGGCTACACCTTC. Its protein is CASRRSGQGYGYTF.

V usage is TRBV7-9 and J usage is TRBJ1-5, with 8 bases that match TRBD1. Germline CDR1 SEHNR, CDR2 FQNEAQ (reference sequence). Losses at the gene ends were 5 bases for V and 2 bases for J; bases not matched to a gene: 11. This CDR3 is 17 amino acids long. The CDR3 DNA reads TGTGCCAGCAGCATGGACAGGGCGGGGGTGTGCAATCAGCCCCAGCATTTT. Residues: CASSMDRAGVCNQPQHF.

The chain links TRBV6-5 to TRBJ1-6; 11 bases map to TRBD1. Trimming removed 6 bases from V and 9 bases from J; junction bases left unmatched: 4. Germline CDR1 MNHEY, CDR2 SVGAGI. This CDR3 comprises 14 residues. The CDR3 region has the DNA TGTGCCAGCAGCACCGGGACAGGGGGTTCACCCCTCCACTTT. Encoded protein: CASSTGTGGSPLHF.

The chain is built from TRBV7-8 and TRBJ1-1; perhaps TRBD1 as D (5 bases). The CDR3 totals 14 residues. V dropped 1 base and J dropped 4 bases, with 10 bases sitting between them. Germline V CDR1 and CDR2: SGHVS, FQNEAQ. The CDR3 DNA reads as TGTGCCAGCAGCTTAGGCGATAGGGGCACTGAAGCTTTCTTT. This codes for CASSLGDRGTEAFF.

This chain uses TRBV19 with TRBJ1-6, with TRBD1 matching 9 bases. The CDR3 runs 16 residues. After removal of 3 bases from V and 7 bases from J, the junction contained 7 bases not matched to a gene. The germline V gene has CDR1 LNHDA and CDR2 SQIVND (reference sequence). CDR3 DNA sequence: TGTGCCAGTAGTATTCGGGGGACAGGGAAAAATTCACCCCTCCACTTT. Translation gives CASSIRGTGKNSPLHF.

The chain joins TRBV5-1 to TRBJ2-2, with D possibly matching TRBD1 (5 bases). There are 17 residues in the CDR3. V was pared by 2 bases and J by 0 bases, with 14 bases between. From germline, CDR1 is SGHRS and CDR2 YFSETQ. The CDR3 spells CASSFTVGATNTGELFF. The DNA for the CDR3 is TGCGCCAGCAGCTTTACCGTAGGGGCCACGAACACCGGGGAGCTGTTTTTT.

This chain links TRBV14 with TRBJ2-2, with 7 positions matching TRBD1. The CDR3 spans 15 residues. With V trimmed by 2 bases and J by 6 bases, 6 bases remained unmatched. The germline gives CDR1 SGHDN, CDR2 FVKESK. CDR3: CASSQQDRVSGELFF. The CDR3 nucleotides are TGTGCCAGCAGCCAACAAGACAGGGTTTCCGGGGAGCTGTTTTTT.

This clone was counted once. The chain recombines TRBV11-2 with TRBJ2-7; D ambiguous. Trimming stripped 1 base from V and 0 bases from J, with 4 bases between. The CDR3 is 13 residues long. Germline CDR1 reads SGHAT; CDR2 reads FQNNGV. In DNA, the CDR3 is TGTGCCAGCAGCTTAGTCAGCTCCTACGAGCAGTACTTC. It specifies CASSLVSSYEQYF.

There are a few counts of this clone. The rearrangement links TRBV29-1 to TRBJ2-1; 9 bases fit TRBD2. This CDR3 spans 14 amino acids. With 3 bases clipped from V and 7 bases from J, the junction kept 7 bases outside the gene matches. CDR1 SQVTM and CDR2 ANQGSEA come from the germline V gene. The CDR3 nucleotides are TGCAGCGTTGAGGGGCTAGCGGGGAAAAATGAGCAGTTCTTC. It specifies CSVEGLAGKNEQFF.

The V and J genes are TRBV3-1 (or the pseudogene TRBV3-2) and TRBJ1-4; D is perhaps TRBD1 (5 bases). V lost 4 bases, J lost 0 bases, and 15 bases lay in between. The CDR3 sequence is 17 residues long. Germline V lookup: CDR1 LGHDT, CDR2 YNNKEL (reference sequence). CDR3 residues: CASSPPQGGTTNEKLFF. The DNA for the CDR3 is TGTGCCAGCAGCCCTCCCCAGGGAGGGACAACTAATGAAAAACTGTTTTTT.

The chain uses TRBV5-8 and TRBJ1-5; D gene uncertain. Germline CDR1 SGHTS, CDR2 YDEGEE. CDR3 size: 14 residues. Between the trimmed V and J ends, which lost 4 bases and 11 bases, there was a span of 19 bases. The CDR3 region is CASSALAGKRTQHF. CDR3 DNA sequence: TGTGCCAGCAGCGCGCTTGCGGGAAAACGGACCCAGCATTTT.

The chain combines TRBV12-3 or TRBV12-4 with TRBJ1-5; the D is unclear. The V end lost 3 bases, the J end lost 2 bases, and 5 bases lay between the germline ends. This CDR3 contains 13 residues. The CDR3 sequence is CASSFEGNQPQHF. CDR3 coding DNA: TGTGCCAGCAGTTTTGAGGGCAATCAGCCCCAGCATTTT.

CDR3 nucleotides: TGTGCCAGCAGCCCGCTTTTAGCTAGCTTGGATGAGCAGTTCTTC. Amino acid sequence: CASSPLLASLDEQFF. This chain uses TRBV5-5 with TRBJ2-1, with a possible D match to TRBD2 (5 bases). V dropped 4 bases and J dropped 8 bases, with 19 bases sitting between them. This CDR3 spans 15 amino acids. Germline V gene lookup returns CDR1 SGHKS and CDR2 YYEKEE (reference sequence).

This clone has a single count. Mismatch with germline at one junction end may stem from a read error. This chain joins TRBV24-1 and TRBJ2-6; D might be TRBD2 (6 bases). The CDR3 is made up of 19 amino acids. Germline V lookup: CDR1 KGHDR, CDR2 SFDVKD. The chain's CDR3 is CATSDPTLLGEAGANVLTF. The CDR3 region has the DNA TGTGCCACCAGTGATCCAACTTTGTTGGGGGAGGCTGGGGCCAACGTGCTGACTTTC.

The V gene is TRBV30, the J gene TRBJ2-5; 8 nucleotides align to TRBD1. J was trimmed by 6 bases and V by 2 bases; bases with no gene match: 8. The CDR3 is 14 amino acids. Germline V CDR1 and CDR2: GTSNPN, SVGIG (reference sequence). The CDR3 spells CAWSIGQGGKTQYF. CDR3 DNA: TGTGCCTGGAGTATCGGACAGGGAGGAAAGACCCAGTACTTC.

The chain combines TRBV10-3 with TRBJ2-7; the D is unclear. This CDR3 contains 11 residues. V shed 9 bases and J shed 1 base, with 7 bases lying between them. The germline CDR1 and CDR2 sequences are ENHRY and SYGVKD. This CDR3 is CAIAASYEQYF. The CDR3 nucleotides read TGTGCCATAGCCGCTTCCTACGAGCAGTACTTC.

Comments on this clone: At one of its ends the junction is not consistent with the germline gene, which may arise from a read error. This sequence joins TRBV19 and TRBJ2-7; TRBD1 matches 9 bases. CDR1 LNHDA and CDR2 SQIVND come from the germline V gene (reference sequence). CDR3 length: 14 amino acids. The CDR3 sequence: CASSKSPGQGLTDF. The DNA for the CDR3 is TGTGCCAGTAGTAAGAGTCCGGGACAGGGTTTGACGGACTTC.

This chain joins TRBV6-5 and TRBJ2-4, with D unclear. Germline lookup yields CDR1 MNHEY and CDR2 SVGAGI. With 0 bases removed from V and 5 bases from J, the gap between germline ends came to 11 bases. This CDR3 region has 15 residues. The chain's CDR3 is CASSYSRLAQNIQYF. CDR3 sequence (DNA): TGTGCCAGCAGTTACTCAAGATTGGCCCAAAACATTCAGTACTTC.

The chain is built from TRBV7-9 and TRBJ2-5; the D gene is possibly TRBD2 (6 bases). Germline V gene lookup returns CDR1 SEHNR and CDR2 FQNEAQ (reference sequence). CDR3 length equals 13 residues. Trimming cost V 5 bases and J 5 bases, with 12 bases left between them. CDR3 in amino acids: CASSEGTPETQYF. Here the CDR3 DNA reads TGTGCCAGCAGCGAGGGGACTCCTGAGACCCAGTACTTC.